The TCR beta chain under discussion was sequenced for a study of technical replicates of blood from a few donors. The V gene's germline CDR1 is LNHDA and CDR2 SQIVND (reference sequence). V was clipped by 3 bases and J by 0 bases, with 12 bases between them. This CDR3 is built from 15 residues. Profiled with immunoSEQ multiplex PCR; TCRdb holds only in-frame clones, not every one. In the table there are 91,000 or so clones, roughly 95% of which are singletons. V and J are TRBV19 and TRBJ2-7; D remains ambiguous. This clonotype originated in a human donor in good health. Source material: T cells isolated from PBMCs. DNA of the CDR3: TGTGCCAGTAGTATGCGGCCGGGTTTCTCCTACGAGCAGTACTTC. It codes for CASSMRPGFSYEQYF.